This entry features one TCR beta chain sequence. These data originate in a study of T-cell memory formation after mild COVID-19. TCRdb redid the calling of the 5' RACE reads with MiXCR, one entry per CDR3 protein. The sample includes fewer than 200,000 distinct CDR3 sequences, 13% seen only once; the top ten take approximately 3.3%. V shed 0 bases and J shed 4 bases, with 16 bases lying between them. CDR1 and CDR2 (germline): MGHRA, YSYEKL. The CDR3 has 17 residues. The TCR was taken from a man younger than 30 who had mild COVID-19 (a few samples of this study predate the infection). Cell type and time point are not known. V is TRBV4-1 and J is TRBJ1-5, with D perhaps TRBD1 (5 bases). The sample was PBMCs or a T cell subset sorted from them (not recorded which). The CDR3 here is CASSQDPGQRGNQPQHF. The CDR3 DNA reads as TGCGCCAGCAGCCAAGATCCTGGACAACGGGGGAATCAGCCCCAGCATTTT.